Below are 7 T cell receptor beta chains sequenced from a single sample in a study of cytotoxic CD8 clonotypes in ibrutinib-treated CLL. TCRdb keeps only in-frame clones here, not all; method: immunoSEQ multiplex PCR. The sample shows 150,000 or so clones, approximately 80% of them seen only once. Sequencing used PBMCs, obtained after 24 months of ibrutinib treatment. The receptors were gathered from a human donor with chronic lymphocytic leukemia.

The chain uses TRBV6-5 and TRBJ1-2, with D possibly TRBD1 on 6 matching bases. The germline V gene encodes CDR1 MNHEY and CDR2 SVGAGI. The germline V and J ends were trimmed by 4 bases and 8 bases, with 11 bases remaining between them. There are 12 residues in the CDR3. The CDR3 region has the DNA TGTGCCAGCAGTTCCCCGGGGGGCGGCTACACCTTC. It yields the protein CASSSPGGGYTF.

About this clone: This clone may be a read error of a much larger clone one base away. The rearrangement uses TRBV5-6 and TRBJ2-5, with D hard to call. Trimming cost V 3 bases and J 2 bases, with 2 bases left between them. Germline loops: CDR1 SGHDT, CDR2 YYEEEE. The CDR3 is made up of 11 amino acids. CDR3 DNA: TGTGCCAGCAGCTCGCAAGAGACCCAGTACTTC. Residues: CASSSQETQYF.

This chain connects TRBV7-8 to TRBJ2-1; 7 bases align to TRBD2. This CDR3 spans 16 amino acids. The V gene end was trimmed by 5 bases and the J gene end by 6 bases; junction bases not matched to a gene: 13. Germline V gene sequence: CDR1 SGHVS, CDR2 FQNEAQ. This CDR3 is CASSPPGGRAANEQFF. The CDR3, as DNA: TGTGCCAGCAGCCCCCCCGGGGGGAGGGCCGCCAATGAGCAGTTCTTC.

Regarding this clone: The junction does not match germline at one end; this may be a read error. The V gene is TRBV5-4, the J gene TRBJ2-7; D is possibly TRBD1 (9 bases). Germline V gene sequence: CDR1 SGHNT, CDR2 YYREEE (reference sequence). CDR3 size: 16 residues. The CDR3 loop reads CASSSGGGQGSSEQYF. CDR3 coding DNA: TGTGCCAGCAGCTCGGGGGGGGGACAGGGATCCTCCGAGCAGTACTTC.

The genes are TRBV18 and TRBJ2-4; 12 nucleotides line up with TRBD1. Per germline, CDR1 KGHSH and CDR2 LQKENI. CDR3 length: 17 residues. Trimming removed 3 bases from V and 0 bases from J; junction bases left unmatched: 3. CDR3 sequence reads: CASSPWDRGLAKNIQYF. The CDR3 DNA reads TGTGCCAGCTCACCCTGGGACAGGGGGCTAGCCAAAAACATTCAGTACTTC.

The chain employs TRBV27 and TRBJ2-1; TRBD2 matches at 16 bases. V was pared by 7 bases and J by 0 bases, with 3 bases of the junction left unmatched. Germline loops: CDR1 MNHEY, CDR2 SMNVEV (reference sequence). The CDR3 contains 17 residues. The CDR3, as DNA: TGTGCCAGCATGGGACTAGCGGGAGGGCACTCCTACAATGAGCAGTTCTTC. It yields the protein CASMGLAGGHSYNEQFF.

The J gene is TRBJ2-7, the V gene TRBV7-2; D remains unclear. V was cut by 6 bases and J by 3 bases, with 15 bases left in between. The CDR3 is 14 residues long. CDR1 and CDR2 from the germline V gene are SGHTA and FQGNSA. The CDR3 nucleotides are TGTGCCAGCAGTAAGGGCGGCTCCGGCTACGAGCAGTACTTC. Translation: CASSKGGSGYEQYF.